This paragraph covers one T cell receptor beta chain sequence. The CDR3 end is not reached by the read, which stops 3 residues before it; the germline J gene fills it in. These data originate in a study of T cells in women clearing cervical HPV infection. Study-wide context: Controls gave blood once infection was undetectable; cases at lesion identification. Case blood was drawn a median approximately 150 days after lesion detection. HLA type could not be excluded as a confounder.

Assay used: immunoSEQ multiplex PCR; TCRdb lists only in-frame clones, some missing. Its table lists about 39,000 clones. Looked up from germline, CDR1 is DFQATT and CDR2 is SNEGSKA (reference sequence). With 6 bases removed from V and 8 bases from J, the gap between germline ends came to 26 bases. The CDR3 sequence is 16 residues long. The receptor's source is a woman aged 18 to 69 with a cervical HPV16 infection that either progressed to CIN3+ or cleared (not recorded which). Material: blood buffy coat. This rearrangement joins TRBV20-1 to TRBJ2-1; perhaps TRBD2 as D (6 bases). The CDR3 DNA, read in part, is TGCAGTGCACGACCAATAACTAGCCTAATCTCGGATGAG. Protein sequence: CSARPITSLISDE. The whole CDR3 is CSARPITSLISDEQFF.